What follows are 26 T cell receptor beta chains derived from one specimen sequenced in a study of a mutant IDH1 vaccine in newly diagnosed glioma. Time point specified: baseline, week 1 (first vaccination visit). As for treatment: pre-vaccination baseline after standard-of-care therapy. Assay used: immunoSEQ multiplex PCR; TCRdb lists only in-frame clones, some missing. This sample yields 20,000 to 30,000 clones, of which more than 85% are seen a single time; roughly 9.2% belongs to the top ten. The sequencing here drew on PBMCs, taken from a glioma patient treated with radiotherapy, temozolomide or both. All receptors come from a man aged 30 to 39 with glioma.

V gene TRBV9 combines with J gene TRBJ1-4, with 8 bases lining up with TRBD1. The CDR3 runs 15 residues. Germline V gene sequence: CDR1 SGDLS, CDR2 YYNGEE. The J segment lost 5 bases and the V segment lost 2 bases, leaving 5 bases of the junction unmatched. The CDR3 bases are TGTGCCAGCAGCGTCTCCGGGACAGGCAATGAAAAACTGTTTTTT. Translation gives CASSVSGTGNEKLFF.

This chain connects TRBV7-8 to TRBJ2-3; perhaps TRBD2 as D (5 bases). In germline, CDR1 is SGHVS, CDR2 FQNEAQ. V lost 5 bases, J lost 4 bases, and 10 bases lay in between. This CDR3 region has 13 residues. The CDR3 DNA follows: TGTGCCAGCAGCCCCAAGGGAGCAGATACGCAGTATTTT. It encodes CASSPKGADTQYF.

This sequence joins TRBV15 and TRBJ1-5, with 9 bases fitting TRBD1. Germline V gene sequence: CDR1 LNHNV, CDR2 YYDKDF (reference sequence). Germline trimming cut 3 bases from V and 2 bases from J; bases unmatched to any gene: 8. The CDR3 covers 17 residues. In DNA, the CDR3 is TGTGCCACCAGCAGTCCCGGGACAGGGTTCGGCAATCAGCCCCAGCATTTT. Its protein product is CATSSPGTGFGNQPQHF.

The V and J genes are TRBV28 and TRBJ1-1; TRBD1 might be the D (6 bases). The CDR3 covers 11 residues. V lost 7 bases, J lost 5 bases, and 8 bases lay in between. From germline, CDR1 is MDHEN and CDR2 SYDVKM. In DNA, the CDR3 is TGTGCCAGCAAAGGGGGAACTGAAGCTTTCTTT. As protein: CASKGGTEAFF.

The CDR3 loop reads CASSLVPGGNQPQHF. As DNA, the CDR3 is TGCGCCAGCAGCTTGGTGCCAGGGGGCAATCAGCCCCAGCATTTT. J is TRBJ1-5 and V is TRBV5-1, with a weak D call TRBD1 (6 bases). This CDR3 is built from 15 residues. Per the germline V gene, CDR1 is SGHRS and CDR2 is YFSETQ. Trimming removed 0 bases from V and 2 bases from J, with 9 bases in between.

V is TRBV27 and J is TRBJ2-1; TRBD1 matches 10 bases. CDR3 length: 15 amino acids. J gave up 2 bases and V 5 bases, and 3 bases lay outside the gene matches. The V gene's germline CDR1 is MNHEY and CDR2 SMNVEV (reference sequence). The chain's CDR3 is CASSPGTGAYNEQFF. CDR3 coding DNA: TGTGCCAGCAGTCCCGGGACAGGGGCCTACAATGAGCAGTTCTTC.

The V call is TRBV20-1, the J call TRBJ1-1; D is unclear. Germline-derived CDR1 and CDR2 are DFQATT and SNEGSKA (reference sequence). V lost 7 bases to trimming and J lost 0 bases, with 6 bases between them. The CDR3 totals 11 residues. CDR3 amino acids: CSGQVNTEAFF. For the CDR3, the DNA is TGCAGTGGGCAGGTGAACACTGAAGCTTTCTTT.

V usage is TRBV12-5 and J usage is TRBJ2-3, with 9 bases identical to TRBD1. Germline CDR1 and CDR2: LGHNT and FRNRAP. CDR3 size: 16 residues. The J segment lost 5 bases and the V segment lost 1 base, leaving 7 bases of the junction unmatched. Written as DNA, the CDR3 is TGTGCTAGTGGTTTGGCCCTACAGGGGGCGAGAGATACGCAGTATTTT. Its translation is CASGLALQGARDTQYF. Full variable domain (missing parts from reference TRBV12-5 and TRBJ2-3): DARVTQTPRHKVTEMGQEVTMRCQPILGHNTVFWYRQTMMQGLELLAYFRNRAPLDDSGMPKDRFSAEMPDATLATLKIQPSEPRDSAVYFCASGLALQGARDTQYFGPGTRLTVL.

The gene calls are TRBV18 and TRBJ2-7, with D possibly TRBD1 on 5 matching bases. The V end lost 2 bases, the J end lost 5 bases, and 19 bases lay between the germline ends. CDR3 length equals 16 residues. The V gene's germline CDR1 is KGHSH and CDR2 LQKENI. The CDR3, as DNA: TGTGCCAGCTCACCATCCCTCGTACAGGACGGCAACGAGCAGTACTTC. Its translation: CASSPSLVQDGNEQYF.

The chain employs TRBV5-1 and TRBJ2-5; the D gene is possibly TRBD2 (6 bases). V gave up 3 bases and J gave up 1 base, with 7 bases separating them. Germline lookup yields CDR1 SGHRS and CDR2 YFSETQ. The CDR3 extends over 13 amino acids. The CDR3 here is CASSSGGQETQYF. CDR3 bases: TGCGCCAGCAGCTCCGGGGGCCAAGAGACCCAGTACTTC.

The chain links TRBV6-1 to TRBJ2-2; 13 bases line up with TRBD2. The germline gives CDR1 MNHNS, CDR2 SASEGT. The CDR3 sequence is 15 residues long. V shed 7 bases, J shed 6 bases, and the junction held 5 bases outside the gene matches. The chain's CDR3 is CASMGLAGRSGELFF. The CDR3 bases are TGTGCCAGCATGGGACTAGCGGGAAGATCCGGGGAGCTGTTTTTT.

This chain joins TRBV2 and TRBJ1-1; 8 positions agree with TRBD1. The CDR3 has 12 amino acids. Germline values: CDR1 SNHLY, CDR2 FYNNEI. The ends lost 8 bases at V and 5 bases at J; junction bases unmatched: 4. The CDR3 coding sequence is TGTGCCAGCCACGACAGGGGAACTGAAGCTTTCTTT. It codes for CASHDRGTEAFF.

This chain connects TRBV28 to TRBJ1-1; perhaps TRBD1 as D (6 bases). Between the trimmed V and J ends, which lost 7 bases and 7 bases, there was a span of 19 bases. Germline-derived CDR1 and CDR2 are MDHEN and SYDVKM. This CDR3 region has 14 residues. CDR3 DNA sequence: TGTGCCAGCATGGGCGGGGGGCAGGGCAGTGAAGCTTTCTTT. Amino acids: CASMGGGQGSEAFF. Looking up the rest from reference TRBV28 and TRBJ1-1 gives the full variable domain: DVKVTQSSRYLVKRTGEKVFLECVQDMDHENMFWYRQDPGLGLRLIYFSYDVKMKEKGDIPEGYSVSREKKERFSLILESASTNQTSMYLCASMGGGQGSEAFFGQGTRLTVV.

The CDR3 bases are TGTGCCAGCAGCTTAGCCGGGACAGGGGCGACTGAAGCTTTCTTT. Protein product: CASSLAGTGATEAFF. V is TRBV7-9 and J is TRBJ1-1; 10 bases fit TRBD1. J was trimmed by 5 bases and V by 0 bases; bases with no gene match: 3. The length of the CDR3 is 15 residues. CDR1 and CDR2 from the germline V gene are SEHNR and FQNEAQ (reference sequence).

In regard to this clone: One end of the junction varies from germline; a read error may be responsible. This sequence joins TRBV19 and TRBJ1-2; perhaps TRBD1 as D (6 bases). Germline CDR1 LNHDA, CDR2 SQIVND (reference sequence). The CDR3 covers 14 residues. Written as DNA, the CDR3 is TGTGCCAGTAGGATAGACAGGCGAAACTATGGCTACACCTTC. It encodes CASRIDRRNYGYTF.

The V gene is TRBV7-2, the J gene TRBJ2-2; possible D gene TRBD2, 5 bases. Germline V gene lookup returns CDR1 SGHTA and CDR2 FQGNSA. V was clipped by 1 base and J by 9 bases, with 12 bases between them. The CDR3 is 14 residues long. The CDR3 loop is CASSLGGQPRELFF. The CDR3 coding sequence is TGTGCCAGCAGCTTAGGAGGGCAGCCCCGGGAGCTGTTTTTT.

V usage is TRBV6-1 and J usage is TRBJ2-7; 14 bases are a match to TRBD2. Germline loops: CDR1 MNHNS, CDR2 SASEGT. With V trimmed by 3 bases and J by 5 bases, 3 bases remained unmatched. The CDR3 has 15 residues. The CDR3 nucleotides are TGTGCCAGCAGTGATCCGGGACTAGCGGGAGACGAGCAGTACTTC. Amino acids: CASSDPGLAGDEQYF.

There are a few counts of this clone. The V call is TRBV13, the J call TRBJ1-1; 8 positions match TRBD1. This CDR3 is built from 17 residues. Trimming took 5 bases from V and 1 from J; bases not matched to a gene: 12. Looked up from germline, CDR1 is PRHDT and CDR2 is FYEKMQ (reference sequence). CDR3 bases: TGTGCCAGCAGCCCTCTCCTCAGGGGGCGAGGGAACACTGAAGCTTTCTTT. Translated, it gives CASSPLLRGRGNTEAFF.

This clone was detected once. The chain recombines TRBV5-6 with TRBJ2-5; perhaps TRBD2 as D (5 bases). Germline V gives CDR1 SGHDT, CDR2 YYEEEE. The CDR3 sequence is 14 residues long. V was shortened by 0 bases and J by 1 base, with 7 bases between the two germline ends. The DNA for the CDR3 is TGTGCCAGCAGCTTGGTACTAGGCCAAGAGACCCAGTACTTC. Translating gives CASSLVLGQETQYF.

V and J are TRBV2 and TRBJ2-7; D not resolved. The CDR3 loop spans 15 amino acids. The germline V gene has CDR1 SNHLY and CDR2 FYNNEI. Trimming left V 1 base short and J 0 bases short, with 10 bases between. The DNA for the CDR3 is TGTGCCAGCAGTGAAGTCCCAGGAAGCTCCTACGAGCAGTACTTC. It translates to CASSEVPGSSYEQYF.

In its sample, this clone was seen once. The rearrangement joins TRBV30 to TRBJ2-2, with 9 bases aligning to TRBD1. The germline V gene has CDR1 GTSNPN and CDR2 SVGIG (reference sequence). The CDR3 has 16 amino acids. With V trimmed by 2 bases and J by 6 bases, 10 bases remained unmatched. The CDR3 DNA follows: TGTGCCTGGAGTCCTCACAGGGGGCGCTTCGCCGGGGAGCTGTTTTTT. It yields the protein CAWSPHRGRFAGELFF.

The rearrangement links TRBV4-2 to TRBJ1-4; D gene unclear. Germline CDR1 is LGHNA and CDR2 is YNFKEQ. With 7 bases removed from V and 8 bases from J, the gap between germline ends came to 14 bases. The CDR3 has 13 residues. The CDR3 DNA reads TGTGCCAGCATCGGGGAGGATCGGGAAAAACTGTTTTTT. This gives the protein CASIGEDREKLFF.

The chain combines TRBV7-2 with TRBJ2-2; 11 bases line up with TRBD2. Germline CDR1 SGHTA, CDR2 FQGNSA. Losses at the gene ends were 1 base for V and 6 bases for J; bases not matched to a gene: 10. This CDR3 has 18 amino acids. The CDR3 DNA sequence: TGTGCCAGCAGCTTAGTGGGCCTAGCGGGAGGTTGGGCCGGGGAGCTGTTTTTT. Amino acids: CASSLVGLAGGWAGELFF.

The chain joins TRBV7-8 to TRBJ2-7; D uncertain. CDR3 length equals 13 residues. The germline CDR1 and CDR2 sequences are SGHVS and FQNEAQ. Between the trimmed V and J ends, which lost 5 bases and 3 bases, there was a span of 11 bases. The chain's CDR3 is CASSPGASYEQYF. Here the CDR3 DNA reads TGTGCCAGCAGCCCAGGAGCGAGCTACGAGCAGTACTTC.

The chain couples TRBV5-1 to TRBJ2-5; a possible D gene is TRBD1 (6 bases). Trimming removed 1 base from V and 5 bases from J, with 12 bases in between. CDR1 is SGHRS, CDR2 YFSETQ, per germline. The CDR3 consists of 14 residues. CDR3 in amino acids: CASSLYAGVETQYF. The CDR3 region has the DNA TGCGCCAGCAGCTTGTATGCAGGGGTCGAGACCCAGTACTTC.

V gene TRBV11-2 combines with J gene TRBJ1-1; D remains ambiguous. The CDR3 is 14 amino acids. Deletions cut 5 bases from V and 4 bases from J, with 14 bases between. Germline values: CDR1 SGHAT, CDR2 FQNNGV. CDR3 sequence: CASSPAGVTTEAFF. CDR3 DNA sequence: TGTGCCAGCAGCCCGGCGGGCGTCACCACTGAAGCTTTCTTT.